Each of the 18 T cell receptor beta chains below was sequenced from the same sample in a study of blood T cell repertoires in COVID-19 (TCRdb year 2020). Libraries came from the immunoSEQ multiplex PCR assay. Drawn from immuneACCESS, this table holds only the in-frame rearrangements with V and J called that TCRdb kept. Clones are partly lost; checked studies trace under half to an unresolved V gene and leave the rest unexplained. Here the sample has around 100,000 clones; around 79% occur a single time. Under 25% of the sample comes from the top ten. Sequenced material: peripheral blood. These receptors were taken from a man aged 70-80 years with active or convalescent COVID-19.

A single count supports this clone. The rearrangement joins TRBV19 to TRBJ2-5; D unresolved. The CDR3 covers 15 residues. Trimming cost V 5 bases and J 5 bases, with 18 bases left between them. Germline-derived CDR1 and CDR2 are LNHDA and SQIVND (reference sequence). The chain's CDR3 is CASSAPLRPWETQYF. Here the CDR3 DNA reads TGTGCCAGTAGTGCCCCGCTGCGTCCCTGGGAGACCCAGTACTTC.

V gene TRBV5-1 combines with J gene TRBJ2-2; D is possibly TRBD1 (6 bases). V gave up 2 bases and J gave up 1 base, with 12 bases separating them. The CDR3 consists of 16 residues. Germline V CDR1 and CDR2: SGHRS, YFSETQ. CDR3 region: CASSLAGTMNTGELFF. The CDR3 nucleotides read TGCGCCAGCAGCTTAGCCGGGACAATGAACACCGGGGAGCTGTTTTTT.

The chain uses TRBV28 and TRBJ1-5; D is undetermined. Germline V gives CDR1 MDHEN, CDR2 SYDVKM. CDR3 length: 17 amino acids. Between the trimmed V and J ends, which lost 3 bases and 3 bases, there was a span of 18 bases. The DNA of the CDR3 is TGTGCCAGCAGTTTGTACCGCGGCGAAGGTAACAATCAGCCCCAGCATTTT. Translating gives CASSLYRGEGNNQPQHF.

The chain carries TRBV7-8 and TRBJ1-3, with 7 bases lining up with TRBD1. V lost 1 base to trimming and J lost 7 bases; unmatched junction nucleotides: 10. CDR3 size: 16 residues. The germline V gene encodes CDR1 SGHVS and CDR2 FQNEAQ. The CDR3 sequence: CASSLVGRTGSNTIYF. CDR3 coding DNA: TGTGCCAGCAGCTTAGTGGGCCGGACAGGATCCAACACCATATATTTT.

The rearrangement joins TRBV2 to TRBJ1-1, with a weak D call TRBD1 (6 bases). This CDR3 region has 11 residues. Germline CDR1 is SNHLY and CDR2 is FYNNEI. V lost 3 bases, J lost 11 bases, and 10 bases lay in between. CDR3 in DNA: TGTGCCAGCAGTGACGTGGGGGCGGCTTTCTTT. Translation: CASSDVGAAFF.

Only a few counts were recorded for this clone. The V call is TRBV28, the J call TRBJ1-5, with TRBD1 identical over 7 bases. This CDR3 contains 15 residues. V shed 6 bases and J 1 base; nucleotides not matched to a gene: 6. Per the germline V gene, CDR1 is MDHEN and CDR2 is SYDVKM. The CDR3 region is CASRDGTESNQPQHF. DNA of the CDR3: TGTGCCAGCAGGGACGGGACAGAGAGCAATCAGCCCCAGCATTTT.

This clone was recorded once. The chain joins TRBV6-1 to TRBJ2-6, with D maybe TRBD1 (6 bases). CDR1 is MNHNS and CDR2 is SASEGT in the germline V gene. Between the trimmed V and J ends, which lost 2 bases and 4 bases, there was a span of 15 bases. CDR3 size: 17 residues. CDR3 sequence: CASSEKAGVAGANVLTF. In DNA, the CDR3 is TGTGCCAGCAGTGAAAAGGCAGGGGTGGCGGGGGCCAACGTCCTGACTTTC.

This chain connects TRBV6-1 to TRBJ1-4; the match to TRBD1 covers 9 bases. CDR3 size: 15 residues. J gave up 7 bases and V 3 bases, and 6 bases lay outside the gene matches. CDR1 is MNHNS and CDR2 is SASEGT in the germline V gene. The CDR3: CASSDLQGAREKLFF. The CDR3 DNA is TGTGCCAGCAGTGATTTACAGGGGGCGCGTGAAAAACTGTTTTTT.

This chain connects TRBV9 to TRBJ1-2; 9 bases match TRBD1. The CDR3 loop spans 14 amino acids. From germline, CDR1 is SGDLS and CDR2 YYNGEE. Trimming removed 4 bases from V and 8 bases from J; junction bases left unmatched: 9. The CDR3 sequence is CASSFWTGARGYTF. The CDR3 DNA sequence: TGTGCCAGCAGCTTTTGGACAGGGGCAAGAGGCTACACCTTC.

CDR3 DNA sequence: TGTGCCACCAGCAAGGCCAGGACTCGACTGGGAGAGCAGTACTTC. This codes for CATSKARTRLGEQYF. The V gene is TRBV28, the J gene TRBJ2-7; a possible D gene is TRBD2 (5 bases). Germline CDR1 and CDR2: MDHEN and SYDVKM. Trimming took 10 bases from V and 7 from J, leaving 26 bases between them. The CDR3 runs to 15 residues. Filled out from reference TRBV28 and TRBJ2-7, the complete variable domain reads DVKVTQSSRYLVKRTGEKVFLECVQDMDHENMFWYRQDPGLGLRLIYFSYDVKMKEKGDIPEGYSVSREKKERFSLILESASTNQTSMYLCATSKARTRLGEQYFGPGTRLTVT.

CDR3 nucleotide sequence: TGTGCCAGCAGCTTGGCGTTAGCCTACGAGCAGTACTTC. Residues: CASSLALAYEQYF. The chain has TRBV5-5 and TRBJ2-7; D is ambiguous. The CDR3 runs 13 residues. V was shortened by 0 bases and J by 2 bases, with 6 bases between the two germline ends. Germline CDR1 SGHKS, CDR2 YYEKEE (reference sequence).

CDR3 sequence: CASSEGPDRASGYTF. The CDR3 DNA reads TGTGCCAGCAGTGAAGGCCCTGACAGGGCAAGTGGCTACACCTTC. The gene calls are TRBV6-1 and TRBJ1-2; 7 bases are a match to TRBD1. Germline V CDR1 and CDR2: MNHNS, SASEGT. The CDR3 has 15 residues. Trimming cost V 1 base and J 7 bases; bases outside gene matches: 9.

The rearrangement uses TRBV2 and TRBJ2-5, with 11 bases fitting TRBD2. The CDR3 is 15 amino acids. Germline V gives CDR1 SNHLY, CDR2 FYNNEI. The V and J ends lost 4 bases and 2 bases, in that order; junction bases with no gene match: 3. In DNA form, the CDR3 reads TGTGCCAGCAGTGTGGGACTAGCGGTTCAAGAGACCCAGTACTTC. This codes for CASSVGLAVQETQYF.

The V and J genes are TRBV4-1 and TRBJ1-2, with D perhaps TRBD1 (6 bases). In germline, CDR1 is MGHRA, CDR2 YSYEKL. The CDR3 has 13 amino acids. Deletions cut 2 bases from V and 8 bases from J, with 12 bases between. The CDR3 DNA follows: TGCGCCAGCAGCCAACTGGGGGCAGGCGGCTACACCTTC. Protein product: CASSQLGAGGYTF.

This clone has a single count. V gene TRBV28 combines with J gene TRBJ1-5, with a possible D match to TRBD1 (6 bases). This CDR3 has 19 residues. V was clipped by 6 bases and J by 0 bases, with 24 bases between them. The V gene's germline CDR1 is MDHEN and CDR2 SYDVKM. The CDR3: CASRLYGGPSSYSNQPQHF. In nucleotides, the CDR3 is TGTGCCAGCAGACTTTATGGGGGCCCCTCCTCTTATAGCAATCAGCCCCAGCATTTT.

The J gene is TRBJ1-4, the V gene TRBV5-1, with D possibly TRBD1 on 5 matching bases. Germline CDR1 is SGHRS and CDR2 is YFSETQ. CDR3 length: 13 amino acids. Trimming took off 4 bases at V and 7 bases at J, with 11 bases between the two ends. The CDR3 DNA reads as TGCGCCAGCAGCCGGACGGGGGGTGAAAAACTGTTTTTT. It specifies CASSRTGGEKLFF.

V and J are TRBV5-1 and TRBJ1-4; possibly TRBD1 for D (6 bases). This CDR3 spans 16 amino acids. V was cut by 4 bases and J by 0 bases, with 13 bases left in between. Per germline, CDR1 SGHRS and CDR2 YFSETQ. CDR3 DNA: TGCGCCAGCAGCCTCGGACAGAGTGCAACTAATGAAAAACTGTTTTTT. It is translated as CASSLGQSATNEKLFF.

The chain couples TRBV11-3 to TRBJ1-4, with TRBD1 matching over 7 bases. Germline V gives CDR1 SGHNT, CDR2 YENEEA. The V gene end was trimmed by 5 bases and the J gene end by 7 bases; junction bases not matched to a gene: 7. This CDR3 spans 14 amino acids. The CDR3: CASSPRQGTEKLFF. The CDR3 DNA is TGTGCCAGCAGCCCCCGACAGGGAACTGAAAAACTGTTTTTT.